This is a list of T cell receptor beta chains from one sample in a study of post-analysis software for immune sequencing data. TCRdb re-called the PCR reads through MiXCR, storing one row per CDR3 protein. The table lists 750,000 to 950,000 distinct CDR3 sequences, around 50% of them singletons. Source material: blood. Receptors originate from a girl under 18 with multiple sclerosis. CDR3s include the opening cysteine and the closing phenylalanine or tryptophan. The order of the fields is D gene, V gene, J gene, clone size, CDR3 DNA, CDR3 protein. A D gene is named only where the DNA matches it firmly. Only part of the rows carry a size: once, few, many, or a class if the clone is expanded.

TRBD1	TRBV9	TRBJ2-7	.	TGTGCCAGCAGCTTTACGGACAGGGATGCCTACGAGCAGTACTTC	CASSFTDRDAYEQYF
.	TRBV12-5	TRBJ2-7	.	TGTGCTAGTGGTTTGGTTACCGGGGGTGATTCCTACGAGCAGTACTTC	CASGLVTGGDSYEQYF
.	TRBV7-9	TRBJ2-6	few	TGTGCCAGCGGCCCCGGGAAAAACTCTGGGGCCAACGTCCTGACTTTC	CASGPGKNSGANVLTF
.	TRBV15	TRBJ1-2	.	TGTGCCACCAGCAGAGATCGTCCAGGGGTCCGGAACACCTTC	CATSRDRPGVRNTF
.	TRBV27	TRBJ2-3	.	TGTGCCAGCAGTTCTCTCTCAGATACGCAGTATTTT	CASSSLSDTQYF
TRBD1	TRBV7-9	TRBJ2-3	.	TGTGCCAGCAGCCCTCTCCCGGGACAGGGATCAGATACGCAGTATTTT	CASSPLPGQGSDTQYF
.	TRBV29-1	TRBJ1-5	.	TGCAGCGCCCGCCTTGGGGGGGGCGGTCAGCCCCAGCATTTT	CSARLGGGGQPQHF
TRBD2	TRBV29-1	TRBJ2-7	few	TGCAGCGTGGGAGGGGTTTTATCCTACGAGCAGTACTTC	CSVGGVLSYEQYF
TRBD1	TRBV18	TRBJ2-5	.	TGTGCCAGCTCACCAATGCGGACAGGGGAGGAGACCCAGTACTTC	CASSPMRTGEETQYF
TRBD2	TRBV27	TRBJ2-7	few	TGTGCCAGCAGCCCGGCGGGACTAGCGGTCTCCTACGAGCAGTACTTC	CASSPAGLAVSYEQYF
TRBD1	TRBV5-5	TRBJ2-3	.	TGTGCCAGCAGTCGACCTGACAGGGACACAGATACGCAGTATTTT	CASSRPDRDTDTQYF
.	TRBV5-5	TRBJ1-6	few	TGTGCCAGCAGCTTGGAGCCAGGGAATTCACCCCTCCACTTT	CASSLEPGNSPLHF
TRBD1	TRBV11-1	TRBJ2-6	.	TGTGCCAGCAGCTTACGATTTACAGGGGGATCTGGGGCCAACGTCCTGACTTTC	CASSLRFTGGSGANVLTF
TRBD1	TRBV7-2	TRBJ1-2	few	TGTGCCAGCAGCCCGGGACAGGGGTACAATGGCTACACCTTC	CASSPGQGYNGYTF
TRBD1	TRBV5-1	TRBJ1-1	once	TGCGCCAGCGGGTTCGGACAGGGGAACACTGAAGCTTTCTTT	CASGFGQGNTEAFF
.	TRBV12-3/TRBV12-4	TRBJ1-6	.	TGTGCCAGCAGTCCCCATAATTCACCCCTCCACTTT	CASSPHNSPLHF
TRBD2	TRBV7-8	TRBJ2-1	.	TGTGCCAGCAGCCTGCCGGCCAGCGGGGGGTACAATGAGCAGTTCTTC	CASSLPASGGYNEQFF
.	TRBV6-6	TRBJ2-7	few	TGTGCCAGCAGTTACTCGACCGGGGGCCGTACCCTCTACGAGCAGTACTTC	CASSYSTGGRTLYEQYF
.	TRBV6-5	TRBJ2-7	few	TGTGCCAGCAGTTACAGGTCTAGTGGAGTCCTAGGTTACTACGAGCAGTACTTC	CASSYRSSGVLGYYEQYF
.	TRBV15	TRBJ2-1	once	TGTACCACCAGCAGAGTGGCGACTATCACTGAGCAGTTCTTC	CTTSRVATITEQFF
.	TRBV29-1	TRBJ2-3	.	TGCAGCGTTGACTGGCGCAACCTTAAATTGGCTACGCAGTATTTT	CSVDWRNLKLATQYF
TRBD2	TRBV12-3/TRBV12-4	TRBJ2-7	.	TGTGCCAGCACCTTAGCGGGGGGATACGAGCAGTACTTC	CASTLAGGYEQYF
.	TRBV29-1	TRBJ2-7	few	TGCAGCGTTCGAGCCACCAGCTACGAGCAGTACTTC	CSVRATSYEQYF
.	TRBV10-3	TRBJ2-5	few	TGTGCCATCAGCGGGACCCAAGAGACCCAGTACTTC	CAISGTQETQYF
.	TRBV2	TRBJ1-2	.	TGTGCCAGCAGCCCTAAACGACAGAGAACTAACTATGGCTACACCTTC	CASSPKRQRTNYGYTF
.	TRBV5-1	TRBJ2-1	.	TGCGCCAGCAGCCGAGGTATGGGGAATGAGCAGTTCTTC	CASSRGMGNEQFF
.	TRBV6-5	TRBJ2-2	.	TGTGCCAGCAGGTTCGGGACGCTGAACACCGGGGAGCTGTTTTTT	CASRFGTLNTGELFF
.	TRBV3-1	TRBJ2-5	.	TGTGCCAGCAGCCAAGGCAGGGGGGGGACCCAGTACTTC	CASSQGRGGTQYF
.	TRBV5-6	TRBJ1-4	few	TGTGCCAGCAGCTTGGTTGGGGCCCCGGGGAAACTGTTTTTT	CASSLVGAPGKLFF
TRBD1	TRBV7-9	TRBJ2-7	.	TGTGCCAGCAGCTTATATACGGGACAGTACGAGCAGTACTTC	CASSLYTGQYEQYF
.	TRBV4-2	TRBJ2-7	few	TGTGCCAGCAGCCAAGGTTCCAACTCTCCCTACGAGCAGTACTTC	CASSQGSNSPYEQYF
TRBD2	TRBV6-1	TRBJ2-7	.	TGTGCCAGCAAAGTCCGCGGGGGGACTAGCGGGGTCTTGAGCTCCTACGAGCAGTACTTC	CASKVRGGTSGVLSSYEQYF
TRBD1	TRBV11-2	TRBJ1-2	.	TGTGCCAGCAGCTTAAGCTTGGACAGGGGCTATGGCTACACCTTC	CASSLSLDRGYGYTF
TRBD1	TRBV10-2	TRBJ1-1	.	TGCGCCAGCAGTAAGACAGGGGCAAGCACTGAAGCTTTCTTT	CASSKTGASTEAFF